A single count supports the clone carrying this T cell receptor beta chain. Antigen: not known. The authors produced TCR alpha and TCR beta cDNA libraries with sample barcodes and UMIs by 5'RACE using constant-segment primers. MiXCR, applied by TCRdb to the 5' RACE reads, yields one record per CDR3 protein. The table records approximately 150,000 distinct CDR3 sequences, 15% to 20% of them present only once. Germline CDR1 and CDR2: MDHEN and SYDVKM. The V segment lost 1 base and the J segment 0 bases; nucleotides outside the gene matches: 3. The CDR3 is made up of 16 amino acids. The data stem from a study of T-cell memory formation after mild COVID-19. Study-wide results and caveats: Some SARS-CoV-2-responding clones were already detected in memory before infection.

The clonotype originates from an adult woman who had mild COVID-19 (a few samples of this study predate the infection). Cell type and time point are not known. The source material was PBMCs or a T cell subset sorted from them (not recorded which). The V call is TRBV28, the J call TRBJ2-7; 10 nucleotides line up with TRBD2. CDR3 sequence reads: CASSLSSGSVSYEQYF. The CDR3 DNA reads TGTGCCAGCAGTTTATCTAGCGGGAGTGTCTCCTACGAGCAGTACTTC.